The T cell receptor beta chain described here comes from a study of shared clonotypes between healthy human individuals. Original processing methods: ImmunoSEQ gave junction-only sequences without quality scores, so filtering differed. Method: immunoSEQ multiplex PCR; TCRdb's copy keeps in-frame clones and lacks some. The V and J calls and clone size come from that table; D and trimming were worked out from the DNA. The table has 2 million to 2.5 million clones, approximately 94% seen once. In the case of this clone: Other DNA sequences from this sample encode an identical CDR3 as well.

V dropped 0 bases and J dropped 0 bases, with 7 bases sitting between them. The CDR3 covers 15 residues. Per the germline V gene, CDR1 is SGHRS and CDR2 is YFSETQ. This clonotype was sampled from a man between 18 and 29 years old in good health. Sequences were obtained from naive CD4+ T cells sorted from blood. Indicated subset: CD45RA+ positively selected. This chain joins TRBV5-1 and TRBJ1-3, with D possibly being TRBD1 (5 bases). The CDR3 DNA reads as TGCGCCAGCAGCTTGGATAGGGGCTCTGGAAACACCATATATTTT. Residues: CASSLDRGSGNTIYF. The entire variable domain, with the rest obtained from reference TRBV5-1 and TRBJ1-3, is as follows: KAGVTQTPRYLIKTRGQQVTLSCSPISGHRSVSWYQQTPGQGLQFLFEYFSETQRNKGNFPGRFSGRQFSNSRSEMNVSTLELGDSALYLCASSLDRGSGNTIYFGEGSWLTVV.